The 16 T cell receptor beta chains below all came from one sample that was sequenced in a study of T cell clonality in common variable immunodeficiency. Findings and caveats of the study: Reportedly, TCR beta sequences from common variable immunodeficiency showed fewer deletions and N-nucleotide insertions.

Their target antigens are unknown. Profiling relied on immunoSEQ multiplex PCR, and the TCRdb table lists in-frame clones only, not all of them. Listed for the sample are some 10,000 clones, none seen a single time. The sample taken for sequencing was peripheral blood mononuclear cells. The receptors here all came from a human donor with common variable immunodeficiency.

In its sample, this clone was seen a few times. Read data end 3 residues before the CDR3 end; the end is taken from the germline J gene. V and J are TRBV7-6 and TRBJ1-5; TRBD1 might be the D (5 bases). The CDR3 has 13 residues. Germline loops: CDR1 SGHVS, CDR2 FNYEAQ. V lost 5 bases, J lost 1 base, and 6 bases lay in between. The sequenced CDR3 bases are TGTGCCAGCAGCCGACAGAGCAATCAGCCC. Protein product: CASSRQSNQP. The complete CDR3 sequence is CASSRQSNQPQHF.

A few counts support this clone. An end of the junction does not agree with germline; a read error may underlie this. The read finishes 3 residues shy of the CDR3 end, and the germline J gene is used to complete it. This chain uses TRBV7-7 with TRBJ2-7; D ambiguous. The CDR3 loop spans 17 amino acids. The germline V gene has CDR1 SSHAT and CDR2 FNYEAQ (reference sequence). The sequenced part of the CDR3 DNA is TGTGCTAGCAGTCATCCGATTCGTAGGGCCTCCTCCTACGAG. Amino acids: CASSHPIRRASSYE. The complete CDR3 reads CASSHPIRRASSYEQYF.

By share, this clone ranks as medium-sized. The observed sequence ends 3 residues before the CDR3 terminus, with the missing tail filled in from the germline J gene. The chain employs TRBV23-1 and TRBJ2-7; a possible D gene is TRBD1 (6 bases). TRBV23-1 has ORF status, its function being uncertain. Deletions cut 6 bases from V and 2 bases from J, with 20 bases between. CDR3 length: 16 residues. The CDR3 sequence: CASSTPPGTPTYEQYF. The sequenced CDR3 bases are TGCGCCAGCAGCACCCCTCCTGGGACACCAACCTACGAG.

In this sample, this clone turned up a few times. The sequenced fragment ends 3 residues before the CDR3 boundary, so the rest is inferred from the germline J gene. V is TRBV7-9 and J is TRBJ1-2, with a possible D match to TRBD1 (5 bases). The V gene's germline CDR1 is SEHNR and CDR2 FQNEAQ (reference sequence). This CDR3 region has 14 residues. Trimming removed 2 bases at V and 7 bases at J, with 14 bases between. Partial CDR3 DNA: TGTGCCAGCAGCTTACTCGCAGGGAATCGTGGC. Translation: CASSLLAGNRG. In full, the CDR3 is CASSLLAGNRGYTF.

This clone was recorded a few times. The sequenced part of the CDR3 DNA is TGTGCCAGTAGTATACCCAGGGGGGCCTACAATGAG. It is translated as CASSIPRGAYNE. The full CDR3 protein is CASSIPRGAYNEQFF. The chain recombines TRBV19 with TRBJ2-1, with TRBD1 as a possible D gene (7 bases). The missing CDR3 end, 3 residues past where the read stops, is filled in from the germline J gene. V was cut by 2 bases and J by 2 bases, with 10 bases left in between. The CDR3 is 15 amino acids. Germline loops: CDR1 LNHDA, CDR2 SQIVND (reference sequence).

This clone came up a few times. The read terminates 3 residues ahead of where the CDR3 ends, so the germline J gene completes it. This chain uses TRBV30 with TRBJ1-2; a possible D gene is TRBD1 (5 bases). The V and J ends lost 3 bases and 6 bases respectively, with 14 bases between them. Germline V gene data show CDR1 as GTSNPN and CDR2 as SVGIG (reference sequence). The CDR3 runs to 13 residues. CDR3 loop: CAWSQGRENGYTF. The part of the CDR3 DNA that was read is TGTGCCTGGAGCCAGGGAAGGGAAAATGGC.

As for this clone: The DNA ends 3 residues before the CDR3 does, and the rest of the CDR3 is filled in from the germline J gene. The chain couples TRBV7-9 to TRBJ2-2; the match to TRBD2 covers 9 bases. J gave up 5 bases and V 5 bases, and 3 bases lay outside the gene matches. There are 14 residues in the CDR3. Germline CDR1 and CDR2: SEHNR and FQNEAQ (reference sequence). The CDR3 here is CASSGTSPTGELFF. CDR3 DNA (partial): TGTGCCAGCAGCGGGACTAGCCCTACCGGGGAG.

This clone has just a few counts. The CDR3 sequence: CASSPTGRESPLHF. The covered CDR3 bases are TGTGCCAGCTCACCAACGGGCAGGGAGTCACCC. The J gene is TRBJ1-6, the V gene TRBV18, with TRBD1 as a possible D gene (5 bases). The read terminates 3 residues before the CDR3 end, so the remaining end is supplied by the germline J gene. There are 14 residues in the CDR3. Trimming shortened V by 2 bases and J by 10 bases, and 12 bases separated the two germline ends. The germline CDR1 and CDR2 sequences are KGHSH and LQKENI.

Notes on this clone: The sequenced fragment ends 3 residues before the CDR3 boundary, so the rest is inferred from the germline J gene. V usage is TRBV19 and J usage is TRBJ2-4, with 8 positions matching TRBD1. Germline V CDR1 and CDR2: LNHDA, SQIVND (reference sequence). The CDR3 spans 13 residues. V lost 7 bases and J lost 4; bases outside the gene matches: 3. The chain's CDR3 is CASNQGAKNIQYF. CDR3 DNA (partial): TGTGCCAGTAACCAGGGGGCAAAAAACATT.

There are a few counts of this clone. The CDR3 end is not reached by the read, which stops 3 residues before it; the germline J gene fills it in. The chain carries TRBV7-9 and TRBJ1-6; D perhaps matches TRBD1 (5 bases). Trimming removed 0 bases at V and 7 bases at J, with 10 bases between. The CDR3 covers 15 residues. Germline CDR1 and CDR2: SEHNR and FQNEAQ (reference sequence). CDR3 sequence: CASSLAAGQNSPLHF. The covered CDR3 bases are TGTGCCAGCAGCTTAGCTGCAGGGCAAAATTCACCC.

This clone occurred a few times. The read is 3 residues too short to cover the CDR3 end, so that end is filled in from the germline J gene. The J gene is TRBJ2-5, the V gene TRBV29-1; TRBD1 matches at 9 bases. Unmatched junction bases numbered 7, after V lost 7 bases and J lost 4 bases. The germline gives CDR1 SQVTM, CDR2 ANQGSEA. This CDR3 has 13 amino acids. The sequenced CDR3 bases are TGCAGCGCCGACAGGGGGAACACAGAGACC. It codes for CSADRGNTET. The whole CDR3 sequence is CSADRGNTETQYF.

Comments on this clone: The read comes to an end 3 residues before the CDR3 does, leaving the germline J gene to fill in the end. This chain links TRBV7-6 with TRBJ2-5; 10 nucleotides line up with TRBD2. The CDR3 totals 16 residues. Germline V gene lookup returns CDR1 SGHVS and CDR2 FNYEAQ. V gave up 3 bases and J gave up 5 bases; unmatched junction bases: 9. The CDR3 DNA, read in part, is TGTGCCAGCAGCTTTTGGCTAGCGGGAGTGCGGGAGACC. Amino acids: CASSFWLAGVRET. The whole CDR3 sequence reads CASSFWLAGVRETQYF.

In its sample, this clone was seen many times. The CDR3 end falls 3 residues outside the read, so it is completed with the germline J gene. J is TRBJ2-7 and V is TRBV29-1; 7 positions match TRBD2. Germline CDR1 is SQVTM and CDR2 is ANQGSEA. The V and J ends lost 5 bases and 2 bases, in that order; junction bases with no gene match: 6. The CDR3 spans 13 residues. The sequenced part of the CDR3 DNA is TGCAGCGTTCGGACTAGACTTACCTACGAG. Translating it yields CSVRTRLTYE. The complete CDR3 sequence is CSVRTRLTYEQYF.

This clone appeared a few times. The CDR3 end lies 3 residues beyond the end of the read and is filled in from the germline J gene. V is TRBV7-9 and J is TRBJ2-4, with 7 bases that match TRBD2. V shed 3 bases, J shed 9 bases, and the junction held 11 bases outside the gene matches. Germline V gene lookup returns CDR1 SEHNR and CDR2 FQNEAQ (reference sequence). This CDR3 is built from 15 residues. CDR3 bases read: TGTGCCAGCAGCTTCGGCGGGCGGGAGTTGGGCATT. It is translated as CASSFGGRELGI. The whole CDR3 reads CASSFGGRELGIQYF.

To note about this clone: From the germline J gene comes the end of the CDR3, since the read stops 3 residues before it. The chain employs TRBV5-1 and TRBJ1-1; D is possibly TRBD1 (6 bases). CDR3 length: 13 residues. The V end lost 4 bases, the J end lost 1 base, and 8 bases lay between the germline ends. Germline assignment: CDR1 SGHRS and CDR2 YFSETQ. This CDR3 reads CASSQQGNTEAFF. The CDR3 bases that were read are TGCGCCAGCAGCCAACAGGGGAACACTGAA.

Turning to this clone: The read halts 3 residues ahead of the CDR3 end, with the missing end drawn from the germline J gene. The V call is TRBV18, the J call TRBJ2-5, with D possibly being TRBD1 (5 bases). V was trimmed by 2 bases and J by 5 bases, leaving 12 bases between them. The CDR3 has 14 residues. From germline, CDR1 is KGHSH and CDR2 LQKENI. This CDR3 is CASSPTDSFETQYF. CDR3 bases read: TGTGCCAGCTCACCAACTGACAGTTTTGAGACC.